Here is one T cell receptor (beta chain) with its context. What it binds is unknown. This entry belongs to a study of radiation and T cells in renal cell carcinoma. The protocol was immunoSEQ multiplex PCR, while the TCRdb copy is restricted to in-frame clones and leaves out a portion. The sample lists 50,000 to 65,000 clones; 60% to 85% were seen once. The study's findings and limits: In blood, top tumor clones expanded by 2 weeks, shrinking by 4.

The time point here: blood 4 weeks post-SBRT, at nephrectomy. Regarding treatment: 15 Gy SBRT to primary tumor, nephrectomy 4 weeks later. V was trimmed by 4 bases and J by 6 bases, leaving 18 bases between them. CDR1 is LNHDA, CDR2 SQIVND, per germline (reference sequence). The CDR3 runs to 15 residues. This chain connects TRBV19 to TRBJ1-2, with D perhaps TRBD1 (6 bases). Here the sequenced sample was blood, taken from a patient whose treatment included radiotherapy and nephrectomy. The origin of this receptor is a man aged 55 to 69 with renal cell carcinoma. The CDR3 spells CASSRTAPAVDGYTF. CDR3 DNA: TGTGCCAGTAGTAGGACAGCCCCAGCGGTCGATGGCTACACCTTC.